This entry concerns a single T cell receptor beta chain. Its binding antigen is unknown. No much larger clonotype is one base removed from it; base qualities were not supplied. CDR1 SGHTA and CDR2 FQGNSA are derived from the germline V gene. Trimming costs V 7 bases and J 2 bases, and their ends lie 11 bases apart. Reading from cysteine to phenylalanine, the CDR3 counts 13 amino acids. The kept DNA is CDR3 alone, 39 bases in frame from the first base. TRB CDR3 regions were amplified from genomic DNA with the immunoSEQ two-step multiplex PCR at survey-level depth. Each PCR was spiked with synthetic inline TR CDR3 controls spanning all V-J pairings to estimate template counts and remove amplification bias. Reads went through processing to reduce amplification and sequencing bias, and quantification was done against synthetic TR CDR3 analogs. In the source study's methods: In ImmunoSEQ Analyzer, raw data were processed so that out-of-frame sequences and CDR3s with stop codons were removed, with gene names following IMGT nomenclature. Repertoire diversity was summarized as normalized Shannon entropy, defined as 1 minus Pielou's evenness. Only TRB sequences sharing the V gene, the J gene and the CDR3 were counted as identical. Public PML clonotypes were defined as CDR3s shared by two or more PML-onset samples but absent from earlier samples, from controls, and from public databases. Skylign with the observed count method was used to analyze CDR3 amino acid composition at each position. The clones in this table, taken by TCRdb from immuneACCESS, are in-frame only. Not every clone is retained; where verified, under half of the shortfall comes from an unresolved V gene, and the cause of the rest is unknown. The V and J calls and clone size come from that table; D and trimming were worked out from the DNA. The sample table lists fewer than 35,000 clones, about 91% of them with a count of one. In total, the top ten clones hold roughly 2% of the sample.

This specimen's time point label, per the study, means: before natalizumab initiation. All listed patients had previously received interferon beta, and all PML patients were female. T0 blood samples were collected before the first natalizumab infusion. Isolation of peripheral blood mononuclear cells was performed by Ficoll-Hypaque density gradient centrifugation. This specimen comes from a study of multiple sclerosis patients with progressive multifocal leukoencephalopathy (dated by TCRdb to between 2018 and 2021). Background on the whole study: Five MS patients treated with natalizumab who did not develop PML were sampled longitudinally as controls. The study aimed to detect JC virus-specific or public T-cell expansions arising at the time of PML onset. Longitudinal follow-up was performed in two natalizumab-treated patients who later developed PML, from before therapy through 6 and 12 months to PML onset. The study examined peripheral T and B cells of MS patients who developed PML (4 under natalizumab, 1 after alemtuzumab) and treated patients who did not.

On the study overall, not on this receptor specifically: Analysis was limited to peripheral blood, even though cerebrospinal fluid or brain lymphocytes might be more informative for natalizumab-associated PML. Because of the small, descriptive cohort, whether findings reflect JC virus infection or general immunocompromise remained unclear. TRB clones above 0.5% frequency appeared only in PML patients, but expanded clones at PML onset were already present before and during natalizumab therapy. Lower normalized Shannon entropy suggested less diverse TRB repertoires in most PML patients, whereas the natalizumab-treated controls showed values near 1. When PML developed, neither common TRBV or TRBJ gene usage nor preferential TRBV-TRBJ pairings were detected.

The sample was PBMCs. The receptor's source is a man aged 30 to 45 with multiple sclerosis. The V and J genes are TRBV7-2 and TRBJ1-1; the D gene is unclear. The CDR3 protein: CASKKRDNTEAFF. At the DNA level, the sequence is TGTGCCAGCAAAAAGAGGGATAACACTGAAGCTTTCTTT.